A single sample gave rise to the 14 T cell receptor beta chains below, sequenced in a study of cytomegalovirus exposure and HLA in healthy donors. Use of 60 Vbeta and 13 Jbeta primers characterized the PCR. Some clones are missing from TCRdb's copy, which holds only in-frame ones; the method was immunoSEQ multiplex PCR. The data contain roughly 170,000 clones, roughly 88% of them singletons. Material: PBMCs. These receptor sequences come from a girl aged 2 to 10 in good health and CMV-seropositive.

The chain joins TRBV4-2 to TRBJ2-2; 8 bases align to TRBD2. In germline, CDR1 is LGHNA, CDR2 YNFKEQ. The length of the CDR3 is 17 residues. V shed 1 base and J 4 bases; nucleotides not matched to a gene: 8. Here the CDR3 reads CASSQVPGGRITGELFF. In DNA form, the CDR3 reads TGTGCCAGCAGCCAAGTTCCTGGCGGGAGGATCACCGGGGAGCTGTTTTTT.

This rearrangement joins TRBV20-1 to TRBJ1-1, with 8 bases that match TRBD1. Germline V lookup: CDR1 DFQATT, CDR2 SNEGSKA (reference sequence). The ends lost 6 bases at V and 10 bases at J; junction bases unmatched: 7. This CDR3 is 11 amino acids long. Written as DNA, the CDR3 is TGCAGTGCCCTCGACAGGGGCGGAGCTTTCTTT. Its translation: CSALDRGGAFF.

This clone came up once. The V gene is TRBV6-6, the J gene TRBJ1-5, with D possibly TRBD1 on 6 matching bases. V dropped 6 bases and J dropped 2 bases, with 14 bases sitting between them. Germline V gives CDR1 MNHNY, CDR2 SVGAGI (reference sequence). The length of the CDR3 is 15 residues. In DNA, the CDR3 is TGTGCCAGCAGCTCGGGACAATGGGGCAATCAGCCCCAGCATTTT. It yields the protein CASSSGQWGNQPQHF.

This clone was observed a few times. The chain employs TRBV30 and TRBJ1-5; D is ambiguous. With 0 bases removed from V and 10 bases from J, the gap between germline ends came to 19 bases. Germline loops: CDR1 GTSNPN, CDR2 SVGIG (reference sequence). This CDR3 is 15 amino acids long. As DNA, the CDR3 is TGTGCCTGGAGTGTGCGGGGATCCCATGAACGCCCCCAGCATTTT. It yields the protein CAWSVRGSHERPQHF.

V gene TRBV28 combines with J gene TRBJ2-6; D not certain. CDR1 and CDR2 from the germline V gene are MDHEN and SYDVKM. The V and J ends lost 6 bases and 0 bases respectively, with 21 bases between them. This CDR3 comprises 19 residues. The CDR3 loop reads CASSTLDSTLFSGANVLTF. The CDR3 nucleotides are TGTGCCAGCAGCACCCTCGACTCCACTCTCTTCTCTGGGGCCAACGTCCTGACTTTC.

This chain links TRBV5-5 with TRBJ1-6, with 8 bases matching TRBD1. V lost 0 bases and J lost 10; bases outside the gene matches: 6. In germline, CDR1 is SGHKS, CDR2 YYEKEE (reference sequence). The CDR3 consists of 15 residues. CDR3 loop: CASSLVGQGDSPLHF. CDR3 DNA sequence: TGTGCCAGCAGCTTGGTAGGACAGGGAGACTCACCCCTCCACTTT.

In this sample, this clone turned up once. The chain couples TRBV28 to TRBJ2-2; D gene uncertain. The CDR3 is made up of 12 amino acids. Per germline, CDR1 MDHEN and CDR2 SYDVKM. Trimming pared 6 bases from V and 2 bases from J, leaving 4 bases between. The CDR3 loop reads CASRRNTGELFF. In DNA form, the CDR3 reads TGTGCCAGCAGGAGAAACACCGGGGAGCTGTTTTTT. The whole variable domain, filled in from reference TRBV28 and TRBJ2-2, reads DVKVTQSSRYLVKRTGEKVFLECVQDMDHENMFWYRQDPGLGLRLIYFSYDVKMKEKGDIPEGYSVSREKKERFSLILESASTNQTSMYLCASRRNTGELFFGEGSRLTVL.

This clone showed up just a few times. The chain is built from TRBV4-1 and TRBJ1-5; no definite D call. CDR3 length equals 13 residues. The V gene lost 1 base and the J gene lost 5 bases, with 6 bases spanning the gap. Germline-derived CDR1 and CDR2 are MGHRA and YSYEKL. CDR3 DNA sequence: TGCGCCAGCAGCCAAGGGCGGGATCAGCCCCAGCATTTT. As protein: CASSQGRDQPQHF.

V usage is TRBV30 and J usage is TRBJ1-4, with 7 nucleotides matching TRBD1. Germline V lookup: CDR1 GTSNPN, CDR2 SVGIG (reference sequence). This CDR3 has 13 amino acids. V dropped 0 bases and J dropped 8; count of bases not matched to a gene: 3. This CDR3 is CAWSVPGQEKLFF. In DNA, the CDR3 is TGTGCCTGGAGTGTCCCGGGACAGGAAAAACTGTTTTTT.

The chain links TRBV10-1 to TRBJ2-1; D ambiguous. Germline V CDR1 and CDR2: WNHNN, SYGVQD (reference sequence). With 3 bases removed from V and 10 bases from J, the gap between germline ends came to 10 bases. The CDR3 totals 12 residues. The CDR3 DNA reads as TGCGCCAGCAGTGACGGGTTCGGAGAGCAGTTCTTC. Protein sequence: CASSDGFGEQFF.

This clone has just a few counts. This rearrangement joins TRBV2 to TRBJ1-2, with D tentatively TRBD1 (5 bases). Germline V gene sequence: CDR1 SNHLY, CDR2 FYNNEI. The CDR3 runs to 12 residues. V lost 6 bases to trimming and J lost 11 bases, with 16 bases between them. In nucleotides, the CDR3 is TGTGCCAGCAGCGGCAGGGTGATGAAGTACACCTTC. Its protein is CASSGRVMKYTF.

The rearrangement links TRBV2 to TRBJ1-1; D may be TRBD1 (5 bases). Trimming stripped 7 bases from V and 0 bases from J, with 12 bases between. There are 14 residues in the CDR3. Per germline, CDR1 SNHLY and CDR2 FYNNEI. The CDR3 nucleotides read TGTGCCAGCATAGCAGGGCTCATGAACACTGAAGCTTTCTTT. Residues: CASIAGLMNTEAFF. Full variable domain (remainder filled in from reference TRBV2 and TRBJ1-1): EPEVTQTPSHQVTQMGQEVILRCVPISNHLYFYWYRQILGQKVEFLVSFYNNEISEKSEIFDDQFSVERPDGSNFTLKIRSTKLEDSAMYFCASIAGLMNTEAFFGQGTRLTVV.

The genes are TRBV7-8 and TRBJ2-5; TRBD2 matches at 7 bases. CDR1 and CDR2 from the germline V gene are SGHVS and FQNEAQ. V lost 0 bases, J lost 11 bases, and 9 bases stayed unmatched. The CDR3 extends over 14 amino acids. CDR3 sequence reads: CASSLAGGPDEQYF. In DNA, the CDR3 is TGTGCCAGCAGCTTAGCGGGAGGGCCGGATGAGCAGTACTTC.

The genes are TRBV12-5 and TRBJ1-5; 7 nucleotides line up with TRBD1. J was trimmed by 0 bases and V by 6 bases; bases with no gene match: 8. The germline V gene encodes CDR1 LGHNT and CDR2 FRNRAP. The CDR3 has 16 residues. The CDR3 region has the DNA TGTGCTAGTGGCTCCGGGACAGCCAATAGCAATCAGCCCCAGCATTTT. Translated: CASGSGTANSNQPQHF.